These 10 T cell receptor beta chains were all obtained from the same sample, sequenced in a study of cytomegalovirus exposure and HLA in healthy donors. PCR involved 60 Vbeta and 13 Jbeta primers. Assay: immunoSEQ multiplex PCR; the TCRdb copy retains only in-frame clones and omits some. This sample's table reports some 130,000 clones. Sequencing was carried out using PBMCs. These receptors all come from a woman aged 40 to 55 in good health and CMV-seropositive.

The rearrangement links TRBV29-1 to TRBJ1-4, with D unresolved. This CDR3 has 13 residues. Trimming took 7 bases from V and 4 from J, leaving 13 bases between them. Germline CDR1 and CDR2: SQVTM and ANQGSEA. CDR3 in DNA: TGCAGCGCCCCTGGGCAGGATAATGAAAAACTGTTTTTT. This codes for CSAPGQDNEKLFF.

This chain uses TRBV6-1 with TRBJ1-2; weak D call: TRBD1 (5 bases). CDR1 is MNHNS and CDR2 is SASEGT in the germline V gene. This CDR3 contains 14 residues. V shed 7 bases and J shed 6 bases, with 18 bases lying between them. CDR3 in amino acids: CASNLKGVVDGYTF. The CDR3 coding sequence is TGTGCCAGCAACCTAAAAGGGGTTGTGGATGGCTACACCTTC.

This chain connects TRBV5-5 to TRBJ1-2; D is ambiguous. The V gene lost 0 bases and the J gene lost 4 bases, with 10 bases spanning the gap. CDR3 size: 14 residues. Per germline, CDR1 SGHKS and CDR2 YYEKEE (reference sequence). CDR3 DNA: TGTGCCAGCAGCTTGGGCGGCCCCTCCTATGGCTACACCTTC. Protein sequence: CASSLGGPSYGYTF.

The gene calls are TRBV5-6 and TRBJ2-1; 8 bases align to TRBD2. Germline CDR1 is SGHDT and CDR2 is YYEEEE. The CDR3 covers 15 residues. The junction had 5 bases not matched to a gene; V was cut back by 4 bases and J by 2 bases. DNA of the CDR3: TGTGCCAGCAGCACAGCGGGAGAGCCCTACAATGAGCAGTTCTTC. It yields the protein CASSTAGEPYNEQFF.

The chain links TRBV10-3 to TRBJ1-1; D unresolved. The CDR3 spans 13 residues. Germline CDR1 reads ENHRY; CDR2 reads SYGVKD. Trimming removed 6 bases at V and 7 bases at J, with 15 bases between. The CDR3 DNA sequence: TGTGCCATCAGGAACCTCGGTGAGGGTGAAGCTTTCTTT. This gives the protein CAIRNLGEGEAFF.

This sequence joins TRBV15 and TRBJ1-3; tentatively, D is TRBD1 (5 bases). Trimming removed 0 bases at V and 1 base at J, with 16 bases between. CDR3 length: 18 residues. Germline V gives CDR1 LNHNV, CDR2 YYDKDF (reference sequence). The CDR3 coding sequence is TGTGCCACCAGCAGAGATAACTCGGGAGGGGCGTCTGGAAACACCATATATTTT. This codes for CATSRDNSGGASGNTIYF.

CDR3 nucleotide sequence: TGTGCCAGCTCTTCCACAGGGGGAGGTGAGACCCAGTACTTC. Its protein is CASSSTGGGETQYF. The gene calls are TRBV18 and TRBJ2-5; TRBD1 aligns across 8 bases. Trimming took 6 bases from V and 5 from J; bases not matched to a gene: 8. Germline V gene lookup returns CDR1 KGHSH and CDR2 LQKENI. This CDR3 region has 14 residues.

V and J are TRBV7-2 and TRBJ2-1; 14 bases line up with TRBD2. Germline V lookup: CDR1 SGHTA, CDR2 FQGNSA. V lost 1 base, J lost 6 bases, and 2 bases stayed unmatched. The CDR3 loop spans 16 amino acids. CDR3 nucleotide sequence: TGTGCCAGCAGCTTAGTAGGACTAGCGGGAGGCAATGAGCAGTTCTTC. Translation: CASSLVGLAGGNEQFF.

The CDR3 DNA reads as TGCAGCGCCATGACTAGCGGGAGGGCCTACGAGCAGTACTTC. Translating it yields CSAMTSGRAYEQYF. The chain uses TRBV29-1 and TRBJ2-7, with 14 bases matching TRBD2. With V trimmed by 7 bases and J by 2 bases, 4 bases remained unmatched. This CDR3 region has 14 residues. Germline CDR1 reads SQVTM; CDR2 reads ANQGSEA.

This chain links TRBV28 with TRBJ2-2, with TRBD2 matching over 9 bases. CDR1 MDHEN and CDR2 SYDVKM come from the germline V gene. CDR3 length equals 17 residues. The ends lost 9 bases at V and 0 bases at J; junction bases unmatched: 11. The CDR3 is CASGLAPLLANTGELFF. The CDR3 DNA is TGTGCCAGTGGACTAGCGCCACTATTAGCGAACACCGGGGAGCTGTTTTTT.